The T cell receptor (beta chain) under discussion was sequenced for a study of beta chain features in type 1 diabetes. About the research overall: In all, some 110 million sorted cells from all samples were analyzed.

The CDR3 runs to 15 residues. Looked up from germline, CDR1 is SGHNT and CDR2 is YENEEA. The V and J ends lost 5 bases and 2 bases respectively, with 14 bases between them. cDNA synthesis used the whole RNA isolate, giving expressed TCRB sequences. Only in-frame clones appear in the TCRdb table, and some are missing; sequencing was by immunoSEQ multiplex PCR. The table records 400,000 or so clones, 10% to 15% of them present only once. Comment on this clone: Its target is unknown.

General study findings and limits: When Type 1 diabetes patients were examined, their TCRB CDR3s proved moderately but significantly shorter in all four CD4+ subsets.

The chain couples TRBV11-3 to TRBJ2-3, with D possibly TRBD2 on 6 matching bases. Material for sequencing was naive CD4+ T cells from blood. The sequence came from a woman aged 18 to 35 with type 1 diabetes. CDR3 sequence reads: CASSPGTLHTDTQYF. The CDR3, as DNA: TGTGCCAGCAGCCCCGGGACTCTCCACACAGATACGCAGTATTTT.